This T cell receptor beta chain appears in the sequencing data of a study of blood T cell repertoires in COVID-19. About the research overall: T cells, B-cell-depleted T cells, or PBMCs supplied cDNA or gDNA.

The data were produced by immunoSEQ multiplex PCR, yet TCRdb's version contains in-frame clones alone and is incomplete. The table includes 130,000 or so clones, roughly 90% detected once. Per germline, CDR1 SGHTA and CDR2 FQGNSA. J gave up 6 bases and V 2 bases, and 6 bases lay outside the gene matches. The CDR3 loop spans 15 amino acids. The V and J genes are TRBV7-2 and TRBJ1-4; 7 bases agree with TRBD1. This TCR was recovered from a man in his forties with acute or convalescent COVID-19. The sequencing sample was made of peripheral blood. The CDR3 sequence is CASSLLGGADEKLFF. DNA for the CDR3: TGTGCCAGCAGCTTATTAGGGGGCGCGGATGAAAAACTGTTTTTT.